This T cell receptor (beta chain) was found in a study of T cell responses to AZD1222 COVID-19 vaccine. General observations from the study: At study baseline, merely several AZD1222 recipients were seropositive. Spike was spanned by vaccine-associated CD4 TCRs, with dominance at 160-218 and 743-854. Recipients of two AZD1222 doses showed rising Spike-specific TCR breadth and depth. Close to half of spike-specific TCRs reportedly recognize unmutated variant regions.

A remark on this clone: Its antigen is currently unknown.

Repertoires were generated with immunoSEQ multiplex PCR, while TCRdb's copy carries only in-frame clones and drops some. This sample has 100,000 to 150,000 clones, with 70% to 90% found just once. This TCR was recovered from an adult in good health. The starting material was peripheral blood, obtained on day 0 of AZD1222 vaccination.

The CDR3 bases are TGTGCCAGTAGTAGCGGGGGGTCCTACAATGAGCAGTTCTTC. It codes for CASSSGGSYNEQFF. V is TRBV19 and J is TRBJ2-1; 8 nucleotides match TRBD2. The germline V gene has CDR1 LNHDA and CDR2 SQIVND (reference sequence). The CDR3 is made up of 14 amino acids. V trimming: 4 bases; J trimming: 1 base; junction bases outside the gene matches: 0. The full variable domain, completed using reference TRBV19 and TRBJ2-1, is DGGITQSPKYLFRKEGQNVTLSCEQNLNHDAMYWYRQDPGQGLRLIYYSQIVNDFQKGDIAEGYSVSREKKESFPLTVTSAQKNPTAFYLCASSSGGSYNEQFFGPGTRLTVL.